This T cell receptor beta chain was observed in a study of T cells in Graves' hyperthyroidism and ophthalmopathy. Broader study findings: The majority of expanded thyroid clonotypes above 0.001 also appeared in blood.

Template material for amplifying TCR beta CDR3 regions consisted of RNA transcripts. The HTBI primer set drove a first-round RT-PCR of the TCR CDR3. TCRdb ran MiXCR on the multiplex PCR reads and lists one entry per CDR3 protein. Of some 380,000 distinct CDR3 sequences listed, approximately 13% are singletons. This clonotype appeared many times. Its antigen is not identified. PBMCs were obtained from 10 ml fresh peripheral blood. There are 12 residues in the CDR3. Germline V CDR1 and CDR2: SGHTA, FQGNSA. V lost 4 bases and J 11 bases, leaving 9 bases between the germline ends. Material for sequencing was blood. V and J are TRBV7-2 and TRBJ1-6, with D unresolved. This clonotype was sampled from a man between 25 and 39 years old with Graves' hyperthyroidism that later progressed to Graves' ophthalmopathy. The chain's CDR3 is CASSWNGTPLHF. The CDR3 region has the DNA TGTGCCAGCAGCTGGAACGGAACACCCCTCCACTTT. Looking up the rest from reference TRBV7-2 and TRBJ1-6 gives the full variable domain: GAGVSQSPSNKVTEKGKDVELRCDPISGHTALYWYRQSLGQGLEFLIYFQGNSAPDKSGLPSDRFSAERTGGSVSTLTIQRTQQEDSAVYLCASSWNGTPLHFGNGTRLTVT.